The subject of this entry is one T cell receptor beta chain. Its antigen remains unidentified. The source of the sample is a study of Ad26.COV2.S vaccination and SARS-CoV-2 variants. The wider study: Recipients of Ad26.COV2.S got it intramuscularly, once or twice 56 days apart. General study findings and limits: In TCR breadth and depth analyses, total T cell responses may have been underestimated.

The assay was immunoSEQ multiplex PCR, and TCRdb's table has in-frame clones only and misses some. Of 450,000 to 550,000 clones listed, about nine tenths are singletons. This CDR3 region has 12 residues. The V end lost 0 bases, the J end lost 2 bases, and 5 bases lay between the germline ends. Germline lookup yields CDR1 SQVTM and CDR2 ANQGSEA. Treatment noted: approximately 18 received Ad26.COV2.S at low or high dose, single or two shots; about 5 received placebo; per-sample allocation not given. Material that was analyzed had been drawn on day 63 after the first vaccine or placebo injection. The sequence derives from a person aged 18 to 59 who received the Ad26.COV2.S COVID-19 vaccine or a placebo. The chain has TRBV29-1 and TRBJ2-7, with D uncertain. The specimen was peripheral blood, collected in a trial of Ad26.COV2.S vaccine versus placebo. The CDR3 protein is CSVEDVAYEQYF. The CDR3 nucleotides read TGCAGCGTTGAAGATGTGGCCTACGAGCAGTACTTC.